This TCR beta chain was observed in a study of CD8+ T cells in alopecia areata (dated by TCRdb to the late 2010s). For the study in its entirety: Treated patients were enrolled in an open-label pilot trial of oral tofacitinib, 5 to 10 mg twice daily, for moderate-to-severe alopecia areata. Biopsies were taken from tofacitinib-treated patients at baseline and again at 4 and 24 weeks into treatment, and several of those patients also had a later scalp biopsy. Scalp clonality was compared among normal scalp (n=4), patchy alopecia areata scalp (n=8), and alopecia totalis/universalis scalp (n=8). RNA was obtained with the PAXgene miRNA kit for fixed scalp, the miRNeasy kit for PBMCs, and the RNeasy kit for mouse skin. Human TCRbeta sequencing covered scalp tissue and sorted CD4+ and CD8+ peripheral blood T cells from patchy and totalis/universalis alopecia areata patients and healthy controls. Amplification of TCRbeta CDR3 regions was done by immunoSEQ multiplex PCR using 35 Vbeta forward primers and 13 Jbeta reverse primers. High-throughput TCRbeta sequencing was used to examine T cell clonal expansion in alopecia areata in both the C3H/HeJ mouse model and human patients. Patients stayed on tofacitinib for 6 to 18 months and then had 6 months of follow-up off drug so that delayed response and recurrence could be assessed. The paper as a whole reports these results and caveats: Compared with mice, TCR sequences shared between patients were less clear, possibly partly because of HLA diversity across the patient population. Higher clonality and more expanded CD8+ clones were observed in lesional scalp than in normal scalp, particularly in alopecia totalis/universalis, a finding suggestive of antigenic drive. Resident alphabeta T cells in normal human skin are also sequenced, complicating scalp TCR repertoire analysis, unlike mouse skin dominated by gammadelta T cells.

The library was built by means of the immunoSEQ multiplex PCR assay. RNA was extracted from all samples and reverse transcribed into cDNA, which served as template for TCR sequencing. First-strand cDNA was synthesized with SuperScript III using a 2:1 mix of oligo-dT and random hexamers. Amplification bias was assessed with a synthetic immune receptor repertoire, and residual bias was removed computationally. In the source study's methods: Raw reads were preprocessed to remove errors, and CDR3 was defined by IMGT conventions from the conserved cysteine to phenylalanine. To get clonality, Shannon entropy was normalized by log2 of the number of productive unique TCRs and the result was subtracted from 1. CD4 or CD8 identity of scalp clones was inferred by cross-referencing scalp TCRbeta sequences with sorted blood CD4 and CD8 repertoires. Entries here come from immuneACCESS through TCRdb and include only in-frame sequences with V and J called. Some clones fail to appear in such tables; in the studies checked, an unresolved V gene covers under half of the shortfall, and the cause of the remainder is unknown. Clone size and the V and J calls come from that table; the DNA yielded D and trimming. For this sample there are 150,000 or so clones; about 87% appear just once. In total, the top ten clones hold about 15% of the sample.

The sample's time point label is to be understood as: baseline before oral tofacitinib. Lesional scalp punch biopsies and peripheral blood were collected from alopecia areata patients. After PBMCs were isolated by density centrifugation and stained for CD3, CD4 and CD8, a FACSAria was used to sort CD4+ and CD8+ T cells. Unmatched junction bases come to 4, with V trimmed by 6 bases and J by 5 bases. CDR1 MGHRA and CDR2 YSYEKL were looked up in the germline V gene. The CDR3 covers 13 residues, taking in both the cysteine and the phenylalanine. Just the 39-base CDR3 DNA is kept, in frame starting at base 1. Of note for this clone: What this receptor recognizes is not known. Per-base qualities were not stored, and no clone one base away is much larger.

The source is a human donor with alopecia areata. This specimen was CD8+ T cells sorted from blood, taken at week 0. Recombination linked TRBV4-1 to TRBJ1-1; 9 of the junction bases match TRBD1. The CDR3: CASSRQGETEAFF. The nucleotides read TGCGCCAGCAGTCGACAGGGGGAAACTGAAGCTTTCTTT.